This T cell receptor beta chain derives from a study of blood T cell repertoires in COVID-19. Study information: T cells, B-cell-depleted T cells, or PBMCs supplied cDNA or gDNA.

Per the original data handling: The assay estimated nucleated cells by amplifying reference gene primers. TCRdb's table, derived via immunoSEQ multiplex PCR, lists solely in-frame clones and lacks some. The DNA was the basis for D and trimming; V, J and clone size are from that table. Among a few hundred thousand clones listed, 75% to 90% were seen once. This CDR3 has 13 residues. Germline trimming cut 7 bases from V and 4 bases from J; bases unmatched to any gene: 5. Sequencing input: peripheral blood. The V call is TRBV12-3 or TRBV12-4, the J call TRBJ1-2; 8 nucleotides line up with TRBD1. The clonotype was recovered from an older woman with COVID-19, enrolled during active disease. DNA for the CDR3: TGTGCCAGCACCCCTACAGGGGGCTATGGCTACACCTTC. It codes for CASTPTGGYGYTF.